This paragraph reports one T cell receptor (beta chain). The record originates from a study of T cells in Graves' hyperthyroidism and ophthalmopathy. The source material, RNA transcripts, was used to amplify TCR beta CDR3 regions. The HTBI primer set served for first-round RT-PCR of the TCR CDR3. TCRdb reprocessed the multiplex PCR reads via MiXCR and lists one record per CDR3 protein. The sample contains about 380,000 distinct CDR3 sequences, 13% of which appear only once. V gave up 8 bases and J gave up 1 base, with 14 bases separating them. This CDR3 comprises 14 residues. Germline V gene sequence: CDR1 MNHNS, CDR2 SASEGT.

This chain links TRBV6-1 with TRBJ1-1; D unresolved. Sequencing was done on a sample of blood. This sequence was found in a man younger than 45 with Graves' hyperthyroidism that later progressed to Graves' ophthalmopathy. CDR3 in DNA: TGTGCCAGCCCCGAGGGCCAGAAGAACACTGAAGCTTTCTTT. This encodes CASPEGQKNTEAFF.